This T cell receptor beta chain was identified in a study of early stage breast cancer tumors. Assay used: immunoSEQ multiplex PCR; TCRdb lists only in-frame clones, some missing. The table has 5,000 to 7,500 clones, approximately 66% seen once. This clone has only a few counts. The CDR3 has 12 residues. Germline-derived CDR1 and CDR2 are SNHLY and FYNNEI. Deletions cut 9 bases from V and 2 bases from J, with 10 bases between. This clonotype originated in a person between 45 and 65 years old with breast cancer. The J gene is TRBJ2-5, the V gene TRBV2; a weak D match, TRBD1 (6 bases). Sequencing used normal breast tissue next to the tumor. In nucleotides, the CDR3 is TGTGCCAGTGGGGACATGCAAGAGACCCAGTACTTC. It specifies CASGDMQETQYF.